This T cell receptor beta chain was identified during a study of T cells of healthy individuals. The CDR3 totals 12 residues. CDR1 is ENHRY and CDR2 is SYGVKD in the germline V gene. J lost 4 bases, V lost 6 bases, and 1 base had no gene match. TCRdb re-derived calls from the 5' RACE reads in MiXCR, one entry per CDR3 protein. The sample lists about 96,000 distinct CDR3 sequences; 15% to 20% were seen once. This clonotype was recorded many times. The receptor was isolated from a human donor in good health. The gene calls are TRBV10-3 and TRBJ1-2, with TRBD1 matching 8 bases. Here the CDR3 DNA reads TGTGCCATCAGCGACAGGGGCTATGGCTACACCTTC. Residues: CAISDRGYGYTF.